Following are 31 T cell receptor beta chains from one sample sequenced in a study of T cells in narcolepsy. Sequencing used immunoSEQ multiplex PCR; TCRdb keeps in-frame clones, though not all of them. The repertoire holds about 33,000 clones, with roughly 90% as singletons. Source material: CD45RA- memory CD4+ T cells from PBMCs. These receptors were taken from a human donor with narcolepsy.

V is TRBV11-3 and J is TRBJ1-2, with 10 bases matching TRBD1. Germline CDR1 and CDR2: SGHNT and YENEEA. V dropped 2 bases and J dropped 7; count of bases not matched to a gene: 10. The CDR3 is 16 residues long. As DNA, the CDR3 is TGTGCCAGCAGCTTATCCGGACAGGGGGGTAGTGGTGGCTACACCTTC. Encoded protein: CASSLSGQGGSGGYTF.

The rearrangement links TRBV29-1 to TRBJ2-2; no clear D gene. This CDR3 spans 15 amino acids. V was pared by 6 bases and J by 7 bases, with 21 bases between. The germline gives CDR1 SQVTM, CDR2 ANQGSEA. The CDR3 here is CSVRNMTSSNGELFF. DNA for the CDR3: TGCAGCGTGAGGAATATGACTTCCTCAAACGGGGAGCTGTTTTTT.

This clone was seen once. Written as DNA, the CDR3 is TGTGCCAGCAGCTTAGCCCAGAGGGTTGGGAGGAACACTGAAGCTTTCTTT. It encodes CASSLAQRVGRNTEAFF. This chain uses TRBV7-2 with TRBJ1-1; D is ambiguous. CDR1 is SGHTA, CDR2 FQGNSA, per germline. The CDR3 consists of 17 residues. Trimming took 0 bases from V and 1 from J, leaving 15 bases between them.

This rearrangement joins TRBV15 to TRBJ2-7; D is undetermined. Germline V gene sequence: CDR1 LNHNV, CDR2 YYDKDF (reference sequence). Trimming removed 0 bases from V and 7 bases from J, with 16 bases in between. The CDR3 is made up of 15 amino acids. CDR3 bases: TGTGCCACCAGCAGAGATGGAGTACCTCTACGGGAGCAGTACTTC. It specifies CATSRDGVPLREQYF.

The chain uses TRBV7-3 and TRBJ1-1; perhaps TRBD1 as D (5 bases). The CDR3 spans 15 residues. Germline V gene sequence: CDR1 SGHTA, CDR2 FQGTGA. Trimming removed 5 bases from V and 1 base from J, with 14 bases in between. CDR3: CASSVRGRGNTEAFF. The CDR3 nucleotides read TGTGCCAGCAGCGTGAGGGGTCGGGGGAACACTGAAGCTTTCTTT.

The chain has TRBV5-1 and TRBJ2-2, with TRBD1 as a possible D gene (6 bases). The CDR3 is made up of 16 amino acids. The V end was cut by 0 bases, the J end by 3 bases, with 12 bases between. Per the germline V gene, CDR1 is SGHRS and CDR2 is YFSETQ. CDR3 in DNA: TGCGCCAGCAGCTTGGACCACAGGGCGGACACCGGGGAGCTGTTTTTT. It yields the protein CASSLDHRADTGELFF.

The rearrangement joins TRBV5-6 to TRBJ2-1; TRBD1 is a possible D gene (6 bases). CDR3 length: 16 residues. The ends were cut back, 4 bases at V and 0 bases at J, with 14 bases in the middle. Germline CDR1 reads SGHDT; CDR2 reads YYEEEE. The CDR3 coding sequence is TGTGCCAGCAGCCACCAGGGGCCCAGCTCCTACAATGAGCAGTTCTTC. It yields the protein CASSHQGPSSYNEQFF.

V and J are TRBV6-1 and TRBJ1-1; D not resolved. This CDR3 spans 15 amino acids. V dropped 7 bases and J dropped 4 bases, with 19 bases sitting between them. Germline V gene data show CDR1 as MNHNS and CDR2 as SASEGT. The CDR3 is CASKEAVGGSTEAFF. The CDR3 bases are TGTGCCAGCAAAGAGGCAGTTGGTGGAAGCACTGAAGCTTTCTTT.

The rearrangement joins TRBV5-1 to TRBJ2-6; D is unclear. Germline V gene lookup returns CDR1 SGHRS and CDR2 YFSETQ. CDR3 length: 15 residues. Trimming stripped 4 bases from V and 0 bases from J, with 8 bases between. CDR3 loop: CASSPPNSGANVLTF. The DNA of the CDR3 is TGCGCCAGCAGCCCCCCAAACTCTGGGGCCAACGTCCTGACTTTC.

The V and J genes are TRBV27 and TRBJ1-5, with a weak D call TRBD1 (6 bases). From germline, CDR1 is MNHEY and CDR2 SMNVEV (reference sequence). There are 15 residues in the CDR3. Trimming cost V 3 bases and J 3 bases, with 12 bases left between them. DNA for the CDR3: TGTGCCAGCAGTTTTGGAACAGGGCTCAATCAGCCCCAGCATTTT. This translates into CASSFGTGLNQPQHF.

The rearrangement uses TRBV7-9 and TRBJ1-6; 9 nucleotides line up with TRBD1. V lost 6 bases and J lost 7; bases outside the gene matches: 4. This CDR3 comprises 14 residues. The germline V gene has CDR1 SEHNR and CDR2 FQNEAQ (reference sequence). The CDR3: CASSRTGENSPLHF. CDR3 nucleotides: TGTGCCAGCAGTAGGACAGGGGAAAATTCACCCCTCCACTTT.

The chain is built from TRBV27 and TRBJ2-7, with D possibly being TRBD1 (5 bases). The CDR3 is 13 residues long. The germline V gene has CDR1 MNHEY and CDR2 SMNVEV (reference sequence). Trimming took off 2 bases at V and 6 bases at J, with 11 bases between the two ends. Here the CDR3 reads CASSLQGSAEQYF. CDR3 nucleotides: TGTGCCAGCAGTTTACAGGGCAGTGCCGAGCAGTACTTC.

This rearrangement joins TRBV4-3 to TRBJ2-2, with TRBD1 matching 8 bases. Germline V gene data show CDR1 as LGHNA and CDR2 as YSLEER. The CDR3 extends over 17 amino acids. V shed 1 base and J 3 bases; nucleotides not matched to a gene: 7. The CDR3 sequence is CASSQALDRAYTGELFF. The CDR3 region has the DNA TGCGCCAGCAGCCAAGCATTGGACAGGGCTTACACCGGGGAGCTGTTTTTT.

Points on this clone: Germline is not matched at one junction end, which may reflect a read error. The chain recombines TRBV7-3 with TRBJ2-7, with D uncertain. CDR3 length equals 12 residues. Germline assignment: CDR1 SGHTA and CDR2 FQGTGA. The CDR3 DNA sequence: TGTGCCAGCAGCTTGGACGGCTACAAGCAGTACTTC. This encodes CASSLDGYKQYF.

The chain carries TRBV18 and TRBJ2-7, with D tentatively TRBD1 or TRBD2 (5 bases each). This CDR3 comprises 11 residues. Deletions cut 2 bases from V and 11 bases from J, with 10 bases between. CDR1 and CDR2 (germline): KGHSH, LQKENI. CDR3 in amino acids: CASSPGTREYF. In DNA, the CDR3 is TGTGCCAGCTCACCAGGGACGCGGGAGTACTTC.

The V gene is TRBV10-3, the J gene TRBJ2-7; 7 bases match TRBD1. Germline lookup yields CDR1 ENHRY and CDR2 SYGVKD. This CDR3 is 12 amino acids long. Trimming took 6 bases from V and 8 from J; bases not matched to a gene: 7. CDR3 sequence reads: CAIRSEGAKQYF. CDR3 DNA: TGTGCCATCAGATCAGAGGGGGCAAAGCAGTACTTC.

The chain uses TRBV6-1 and TRBJ1-1; TRBD1 might be the D (5 bases). V was clipped by 6 bases and J by 5 bases, with 13 bases between them. Germline loops: CDR1 MNHNS, CDR2 SASEGT. This CDR3 is built from 13 residues. The CDR3 DNA reads as TGTGCCAGCAGAATATCAGGGCATACTGAAGCTTTCTTT. Translating it yields CASRISGHTEAFF.

Of note for this clone: The sample contains more than one DNA sequence encoding this CDR3. This CDR3 is CASSERGITDTQYF. DNA for the CDR3: TGTGCCAGCAGCGAACGAGGGATCACGGATACGCAGTATTTT. The chain is built from TRBV9 and TRBJ2-3, with a weak D call TRBD2 (5 bases). This CDR3 region has 14 residues. Trimming pared 3 bases from V and 6 bases from J, leaving 14 bases between. From germline, CDR1 is SGDLS and CDR2 YYNGEE.

This clone was picked up one time. CDR3: CASSMGQGWSTEAFF. CDR3 coding DNA: TGTGCCAGTAGTATGGGACAGGGCTGGAGCACTGAAGCTTTCTTT. The chain uses TRBV19 and TRBJ1-1, with TRBD1 matching over 9 bases. CDR3 length equals 15 residues. The V segment lost 3 bases and the J segment 4 bases; nucleotides outside the gene matches: 6. Germline loops: CDR1 LNHDA, CDR2 SQIVND (reference sequence). Full variable domain (outside the CDR3, taken from reference TRBV19 and TRBJ1-1): DGGITQSPKYLFRKEGQNVTLSCEQNLNHDAMYWYRQDPGQGLRLIYYSQIVNDFQKGDIAEGYSVSREKKESFPLTVTSAQKNPTAFYLCASSMGQGWSTEAFFGQGTRLTVV.

V gene TRBV7-2 combines with J gene TRBJ2-5; a possible D gene is TRBD1 (5 bases). V dropped 2 bases and J dropped 13 bases, with 11 bases sitting between them. The germline gives CDR1 SGHTA, CDR2 FQGNSA. The CDR3 has 11 amino acids. CDR3 region: CASSLLAQAYF. The DNA for the CDR3 is TGTGCCAGCAGCTTACTTGCACAGGCGTACTTC.

Here the CDR3 reads CASSSRAGGVDTQYF. The CDR3 region has the DNA TGTGCCAGCAGCTCCAGAGCGGGGGGCGTAGATACGCAGTATTTT. The chain combines TRBV5-6 with TRBJ2-3, with 9 bases aligning to TRBD2. The CDR3 has 15 residues. With V trimmed by 3 bases and J by 5 bases, 7 bases remained unmatched. Per the germline V gene, CDR1 is SGHDT and CDR2 is YYEEEE.

V and J are TRBV7-2 and TRBJ1-5; D may be TRBD1 (5 bases). V was pared by 0 bases and J by 4 bases, with 10 bases between. The length of the CDR3 is 15 residues. Germline loops: CDR1 SGHTA, CDR2 FQGNSA. CDR3 in DNA: TGTGCCAGCAGCTTAGCGGGCGGGGGGAATCAGCCCCAGCATTTT. As protein: CASSLAGGGNQPQHF. Using reference TRBV7-2 and TRBJ1-5 for the parts outside the CDR3, the full variable domain is GAGVSQSPSNKVTEKGKDVELRCDPISGHTALYWYRQSLGQGLEFLIYFQGNSAPDKSGLPSDRFSAERTGGSVSTLTIQRTQQEDSAVYLCASSLAGGGNQPQHFGDGTRLSIL.

The chain has TRBV6-5 and TRBJ2-7, with D possibly being TRBD1 (6 bases). The CDR3 contains 13 residues. Germline CDR1 is MNHEY and CDR2 is SVGAGI. V shed 0 bases and J shed 6 bases, with 9 bases lying between them. The DNA for the CDR3 is TGTGCCAGCAGTTACTCGAACAGGGTCGAGCAGTACTTC. Translating it yields CASSYSNRVEQYF.

The J gene is TRBJ2-2, the V gene TRBV5-1; possibly TRBD1 or TRBD2 for D (6 bases each). Germline V gives CDR1 SGHRS, CDR2 YFSETQ. V dropped 0 bases and J dropped 6 bases, with 18 bases sitting between them. The CDR3 consists of 17 residues. The CDR3 region has the DNA TGCGCCAGCAGCTTGGGTCTAACAGGGAGGAGCGCCGGGGAGCTGTTTTTT. It yields the protein CASSLGLTGRSAGELFF.

V gene TRBV27 combines with J gene TRBJ2-7; D possibly corresponds to TRBD1 (5 bases). Germline CDR1 MNHEY, CDR2 SMNVEV (reference sequence). Trimming took off 6 bases at V and 4 bases at J, with 19 bases between the two ends. The CDR3 runs to 15 residues. The CDR3 sequence is CASSNRPVRQYEQYF. The CDR3 coding sequence is TGTGCCAGCAGCAACAGGCCGGTGAGACAATACGAGCAGTACTTC.

V gene TRBV21-1 combines with J gene TRBJ1-4; TRBD1 was called by the table and not checked on the DNA. TRBV21-1 is noted as a pseudogene. This CDR3 has 18 amino acids. CDR3 nucleotide sequence: TGTGCCAGCAGGCGGAGTACAGGGGGAAAGGGTACTAATGAAAAACTGTTTTTT. The encoded protein is CASRRSTGGKGTNEKLFF.

V is TRBV29-1 and J is TRBJ1-1; tentatively, D is TRBD1 (5 bases). Deletions cut 8 bases from V and 2 bases from J, with 12 bases between. From germline, CDR1 is SQVTM and CDR2 ANQGSEA. The CDR3 has 12 residues. CDR3 coding DNA: TGCAGCTTCCGGGACCCTAACACTGAAGCTTTCTTT. This encodes CSFRDPNTEAFF.

J is TRBJ1-1 and V is TRBV19; 9 bases line up with TRBD1. The V and J ends lost 5 bases and 1 base, in that order; junction bases with no gene match: 11. In germline, CDR1 is LNHDA, CDR2 SQIVND (reference sequence). The CDR3 contains 17 residues. CDR3 nucleotide sequence: TGTGCCAGTAGTGTCAACCTCCCGGGACAGGGGAACACTGAAGCTTTCTTT. It specifies CASSVNLPGQGNTEAFF.

The J gene is TRBJ1-6, the V gene TRBV5-1, with a tentative D call TRBD1 (5 bases). CDR1 and CDR2 from the germline V gene are SGHRS and YFSETQ. The CDR3 is made up of 15 amino acids. Trimming stripped 0 bases from V and 7 bases from J, with 11 bases between. The CDR3 DNA follows: TGCGCCAGCAGCTTGGAGCGGGGGAGGAATTCACCCCTCCACTTT. Protein: CASSLERGRNSPLHF.

The rearrangement links TRBV5-4 to TRBJ1-3, with a weak D call TRBD1 (5 bases). V lost 0 bases and J lost 3, with 7 bases in between. Looked up from germline, CDR1 is SGHNT and CDR2 is YYREEE (reference sequence). The CDR3 runs 14 residues. Written as DNA, the CDR3 is TGTGCCAGCAGCTTGGCGGGGGGTGGAAACACCATATATTTT. This encodes CASSLAGGGNTIYF.

This chain joins TRBV7-8 and TRBJ2-5; D is unresolved. Germline V gives CDR1 SGHVS, CDR2 FQNEAQ. CDR3 length equals 12 residues. V lost 4 bases and J 3 bases, leaving 6 bases between the germline ends. For the CDR3, the DNA is TGTGCCAGCAGCTCGCAGAAAGAGACCCAGTACTTC. Amino acid sequence: CASSSQKETQYF.